The TCR beta chain under discussion was sequenced for a study of post-analysis software for immune sequencing data. A remark on this clonotype: Its antigen is still unknown.

Findings and caveats of the study: About 5 TRBV segments were more frequent in patients than controls; TRBV5-6, TRBV5-1 and TRBV20-1 belonged to this group.

CDR3 length: 14 residues. V lost 6 bases and J lost 3, with 12 bases in between. Germline CDR1 MNHEY, CDR2 SVGEGT. Unique molecular identifiers tagged the TCR beta cDNA libraries. In TCRdb, the PCR reads were re-called with MiXCR into one record per CDR3 protein. This table holds approximately 730,000 distinct CDR3 sequences, 25% to 30% found once. The origin of this receptor is a girl between 10 and 17 years old with multiple sclerosis. V is TRBV6-2 or TRBV6-3 and J is TRBJ1-5; D perhaps matches TRBD1 (5 bases). The sample taken for sequencing was blood. CDR3 nucleotides: TGTGCCAGCAGCCACGCGGGGGACAATCAGCCCCAGCATTTT. It translates to CASSHAGDNQPQHF.